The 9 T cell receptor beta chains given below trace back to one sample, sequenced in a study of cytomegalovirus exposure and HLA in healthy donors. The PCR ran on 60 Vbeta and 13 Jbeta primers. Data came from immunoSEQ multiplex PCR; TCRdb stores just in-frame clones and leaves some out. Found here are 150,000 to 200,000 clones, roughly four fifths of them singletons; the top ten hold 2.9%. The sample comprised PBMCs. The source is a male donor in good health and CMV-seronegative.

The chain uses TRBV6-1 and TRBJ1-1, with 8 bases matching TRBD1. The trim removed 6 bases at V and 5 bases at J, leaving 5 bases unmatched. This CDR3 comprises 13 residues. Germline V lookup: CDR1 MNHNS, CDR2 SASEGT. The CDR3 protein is CASRSRGLTEAFF. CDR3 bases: TGTGCCAGCAGGAGCAGGGGGCTGACTGAAGCTTTCTTT.

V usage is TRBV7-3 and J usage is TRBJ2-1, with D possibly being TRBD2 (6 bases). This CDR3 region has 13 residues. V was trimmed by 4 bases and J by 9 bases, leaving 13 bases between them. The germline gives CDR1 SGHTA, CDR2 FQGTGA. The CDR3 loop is CASSYGGNSEQFF. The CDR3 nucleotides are TGTGCCAGCAGCTACGGCGGGAATAGTGAGCAGTTCTTC. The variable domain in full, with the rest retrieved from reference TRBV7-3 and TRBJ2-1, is GAGVSQTPSNKVTEKGKYVELRCDPISGHTALYWYRQSLGQGPEFLIYFQGTGAADDSGLPNDRFFAVRPEGSVSTLKIQRTERGDSAVYLCASSYGGNSEQFFGPGTRLTVL.

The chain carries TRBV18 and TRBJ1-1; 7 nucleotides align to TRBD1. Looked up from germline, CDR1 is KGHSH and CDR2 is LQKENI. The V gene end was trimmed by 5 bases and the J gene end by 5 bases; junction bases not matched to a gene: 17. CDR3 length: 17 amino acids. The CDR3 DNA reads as TGTGCCAGCTCAGAGTTTTTCGGTTGGGGGACAGCAACTGAAGCTTTCTTT. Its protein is CASSEFFGWGTATEAFF.

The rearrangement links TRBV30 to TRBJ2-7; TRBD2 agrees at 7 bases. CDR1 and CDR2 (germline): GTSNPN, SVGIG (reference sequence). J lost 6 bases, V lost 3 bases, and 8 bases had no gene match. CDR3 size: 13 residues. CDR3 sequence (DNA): TGTGCCTGGAGCCGTTCTAGGGAGGGCGAGCAGTACTTC. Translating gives CAWSRSREGEQYF.

The CDR3 sequence: CASSDNRIQGSEQFF. As DNA, the CDR3 is TGTGCCAGCAGCGACAACAGGATACAGGGGAGTGAGCAGTTCTTC. This rearrangement joins TRBV7-6 to TRBJ2-1, with 7 bases fitting TRBD1. Germline CDR1 reads SGHVS; CDR2 reads FNYEAQ. V was pared by 5 bases and J by 9 bases, with 13 bases of the junction left unmatched. The CDR3 runs to 15 residues.

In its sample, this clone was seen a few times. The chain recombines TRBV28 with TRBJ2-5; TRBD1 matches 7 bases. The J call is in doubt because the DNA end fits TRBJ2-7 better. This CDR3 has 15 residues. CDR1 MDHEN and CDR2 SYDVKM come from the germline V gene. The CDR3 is CASSRTGTANYEQYF. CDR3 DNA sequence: TGTGCCAGCAGTAGAACCGGGACAGCGAACTACGAGCAGTACTTC.

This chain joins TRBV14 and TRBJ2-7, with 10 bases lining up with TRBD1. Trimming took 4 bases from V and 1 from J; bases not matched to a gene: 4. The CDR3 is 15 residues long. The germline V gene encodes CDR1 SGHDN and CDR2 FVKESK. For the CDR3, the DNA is TGTGCCAGCAGCCGAGGACAGGGGGTGTCCTACGAGCAGTACTTC. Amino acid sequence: CASSRGQGVSYEQYF.

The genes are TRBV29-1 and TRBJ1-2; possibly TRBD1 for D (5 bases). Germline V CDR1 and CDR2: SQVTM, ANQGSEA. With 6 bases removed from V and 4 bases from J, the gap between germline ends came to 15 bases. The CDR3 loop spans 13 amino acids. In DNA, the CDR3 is TGCAGCGTATTCTCAGGGCTCCGCTATGGCTACACCTTC. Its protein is CSVFSGLRYGYTF. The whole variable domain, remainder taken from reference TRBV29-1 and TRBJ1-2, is SAVISQKPSRDICQRGTSLTIQCQVDSQVTMMFWYRQQPGQSLTLIATANQGSEATYESGFVIDKFPISRPNLTFSTLTVSNMSPEDSSIYLCSVFSGLRYGYTFGSGTRLTVV.

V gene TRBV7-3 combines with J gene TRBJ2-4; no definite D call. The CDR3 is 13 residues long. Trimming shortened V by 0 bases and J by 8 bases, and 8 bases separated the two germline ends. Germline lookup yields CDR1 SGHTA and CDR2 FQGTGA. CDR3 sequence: CASSLTPSDIQYF. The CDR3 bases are TGTGCCAGCAGCTTAACGCCCAGTGACATTCAGTACTTC.